This T cell receptor beta chain was observed in a study of blood T cell repertoires in COVID-19. Trimming cost V 2 bases and J 5 bases, with 12 bases left between them. In germline, CDR1 is MNHEY, CDR2 SVGEGT. CDR3 length: 14 residues. In the original processing: Estimation of nucleated cell counts relied on the amplification of reference gene primers. TCRdb's table, derived via immunoSEQ multiplex PCR, lists solely in-frame clones and lacks some. The V and J calls and clone size were taken over from that table, and D and trimming were inferred from the DNA. Of 220,000 or so clones listed, around 84% were seen once; the top ten hold approximately 20%.

The rearrangement links TRBV6-2 or TRBV6-3 to TRBJ2-5; D perhaps matches TRBD2 (5 bases). Input material: peripheral blood. This clonotype was obtained from a young man with active or convalescent COVID-19. The DNA of the CDR3 is TGTGCCAGCAGTTACGCCCCTCCGGGGGAGACCCAGTACTTC. It specifies CASSYAPPGETQYF.